The clone carrying this TCR beta chain showed up just a few times. Its specificity is unknown. V lost 7 bases, J lost 6 bases, and 14 bases lay in between. This CDR3 region has 13 residues. Molecular barcoding with unique molecular identifiers was used for the TCRbeta library. TCRdb fed the PCR reads into MiXCR, producing one record per CDR3 protein. This sample has approximately 270,000 distinct CDR3 sequences, with roughly a quarter found just once. This entry belongs to a study of T-cell reconstitution after alpha-beta-depleted transplantation in children. General study results and limits: Alpha-beta T cells present about two months after transplant were reported to originate from several hundred expanded graft clones.

This receptor was obtained from a female patient aged 2-10 years who had a stem cell transplant for congenital amegakaryocytic thrombocytopenia, so the T cells may come from the graft donor. The rearrangement joins TRBV12-3 or TRBV12-4 to TRBJ2-3; D call uncertain. Sequenced here: PBMCs, mostly from graft donor cells, sampled 360 days after TCRalphabeta/CD19-depleted stem cell transplant. The CDR3 protein is CASTAGGRDTQYF. The DNA of the CDR3 is TGTGCCAGCACGGCCGGCGGTCGGGATACGCAGTATTTT.